Presented here are 17 T cell receptor beta chains from one specimen sequenced in a study of blood T cell repertoires in COVID-19 (dated by TCRdb to about 2020). Library creation used the immunoSEQ multiplex PCR assay. The table comes from immuneACCESS by way of TCRdb, which keeps in-frame sequences with V and J called. Part of the clones is missing from these tables; in studies checked, under half for an unresolved V gene and the rest for unknown reasons. Counted in this sample were around 390,000 clones; around 87% of them appeared once. Roughly 9.4% of the sample is in the top ten clones. The sequenced material came from PBMCs or T cells enriched from blood (not recorded which). The source of these receptors is a woman between 50 and 59 years old who had recovered from COVID-19.

The gene calls are TRBV2 and TRBJ2-5, with TRBD2 identical over 8 bases. The germline CDR1 and CDR2 sequences are SNHLY and FYNNEI. The J segment lost 1 base and the V segment lost 4 bases, leaving 5 bases of the junction unmatched. The CDR3 is made up of 15 amino acids. The CDR3 bases are TGTGCCAGCAGTGTTGAGCGGGGGACCCAAGAGACCCAGTACTTC. Translating it yields CASSVERGTQETQYF.

The rearrangement joins TRBV15 to TRBJ1-5; no definite D call. The V and J ends lost 8 bases and 7 bases respectively, with 9 bases between them. Germline assignment: CDR1 LNHNV and CDR2 YYDKDF (reference sequence). This CDR3 spans 11 amino acids. The CDR3 DNA sequence: TGTGCCACCCTCCACGGGCAGCCCCAGCATTTT. This encodes CATLHGQPQHF.

The CDR3, as DNA: TGTGCCAGCAACTCCTCCGGTGTCAGAAACTATAGCAATCAGCCCCAGCATTTT. This gives the protein CASNSSGVRNYSNQPQHF. The genes are TRBV5-6 and TRBJ1-5; no reliable D call. The germline gives CDR1 SGHDT, CDR2 YYEEEE. The CDR3 extends over 18 amino acids. Trimming cost V 6 bases and J 0 bases, with 22 bases left between them.

This clone was seen just once. The V and J genes are TRBV19 and TRBJ1-2; D call uncertain. The germline gives CDR1 LNHDA, CDR2 SQIVND (reference sequence). The CDR3 has 14 amino acids. Between the trimmed V and J ends, which lost 4 bases and 8 bases, there was a span of 17 bases. CDR3 sequence reads: CASSTAEIPGGYTF. The DNA of the CDR3 is TGTGCCAGTAGTACCGCCGAGATTCCGGGGGGCTACACCTTC.

Concerning this clone: A much larger clonotype is one base distant, so this may be a read error. This sample includes further DNA sequences coding for the same CDR3. The gene calls are TRBV20-1 and TRBJ2-7; no reliable D call. The CDR3 has 11 residues. V lost 0 bases, J lost 3 bases, and 3 bases lay in between. The germline CDR1 and CDR2 sequences are DFQATT and SNEGSKA (reference sequence). The CDR3 DNA reads as TGCAGTGCTAGAGATCTCTACGAGCAGTACTTC. Amino acid sequence: CSARDLYEQYF.

This clone has only one observation. The rearrangement links TRBV12-3 or TRBV12-4 to TRBJ2-6, with D uncertain. The CDR3 has 12 residues. The V end lost 6 bases, the J end lost 3 bases, and 3 bases lay between the germline ends. The CDR3 reads CASRYGANVLTF. The CDR3 DNA is TGTGCCAGCAGGTATGGGGCCAACGTCCTGACTTTC.

This clone was seen a handful of times. The rearrangement joins TRBV6-5 to TRBJ1-2, with 7 bases identical to TRBD1. Germline assignment: CDR1 MNHEY and CDR2 SVGAGI. This CDR3 is 14 amino acids long. J lost 4 bases, V lost 3 bases, and 5 bases had no gene match. The DNA of the CDR3 is TGTGCCAGCAGTTATTTGGGACAGACCTATGGCTACACCTTC. It yields the protein CASSYLGQTYGYTF.

This chain joins TRBV28 and TRBJ1-5; maybe TRBD1 (6 bases). V lost 4 bases, J lost 5 bases, and 15 bases lay in between. This CDR3 is built from 15 residues. Germline V gives CDR1 MDHEN, CDR2 SYDVKM. For the CDR3, the DNA is TGTGCCAGCAGTTGGGCAGGGGAAGGATATCAGCCCCAGCATTTT. Translation: CASSWAGEGYQPQHF.

The DNA of the CDR3 is TGCGCCAGCAGCCAAGAATCAGTTCGAGTGGCAGGGTATGGCTACACCTTC. It specifies CASSQESVRVAGYGYTF. The J gene is TRBJ1-2, the V gene TRBV4-1; D perhaps matches TRBD1 (5 bases). The germline V gene encodes CDR1 MGHRA and CDR2 YSYEKL. This CDR3 comprises 17 residues. Trimming took off 0 bases at V and 5 bases at J, with 19 bases between the two ends.

The V and J genes are TRBV28 and TRBJ1-4; D gene ambiguous. CDR1 is MDHEN and CDR2 is SYDVKM in the germline V gene. The V end was cut by 6 bases, the J end by 4 bases, with 9 bases between. This CDR3 has 13 residues. CDR3 region: CASRPRGNEKLFF. The CDR3 DNA sequence: TGTGCCAGCAGACCCCGGGGTAATGAAAAACTGTTTTTT. Complete variable domain (other parts from reference TRBV28 and TRBJ1-4): DVKVTQSSRYLVKRTGEKVFLECVQDMDHENMFWYRQDPGLGLRLIYFSYDVKMKEKGDIPEGYSVSREKKERFSLILESASTNQTSMYLCASRPRGNEKLFFGSGTQLSVL.

The J gene is TRBJ1-2, the V gene TRBV15; weak D call: TRBD1 (6 bases). Trimming left V 3 bases short and J 3 bases short, with 14 bases between. CDR3 size: 15 residues. The germline V gene has CDR1 LNHNV and CDR2 YYDKDF (reference sequence). CDR3 region: CATSRGTTGHYGYTF. DNA for the CDR3: TGTGCCACCAGCAGGGGGACTACAGGGCACTATGGCTACACCTTC.

The genes are TRBV27 and TRBJ1-6; tentative D call: TRBD1 (5 bases). Germline CDR1 MNHEY, CDR2 SMNVEV (reference sequence). The CDR3 has 17 amino acids. V lost 0 bases to trimming and J lost 2 bases, with 11 bases between them. The CDR3 protein is CASSLSIGGTYNSPLHF. DNA for the CDR3: TGTGCCAGCAGTTTATCGATTGGGGGGACCTATAATTCACCCCTCCACTTT.

V is TRBV25-1 and J is TRBJ2-7; TRBD1 might be the D (7 bases). This CDR3 has 13 amino acids. Germline CDR1 MGHDK, CDR2 SYGVNS. The CDR3 spells CAARQGGSYEQYF. For the CDR3, the DNA is TGTGCAGCCCGGCAGGGGGGCTCCTACGAGCAGTACTTC.

The gene calls are TRBV20-1 and TRBJ1-2; D uncertain. Trimming stripped 3 bases from V and 6 bases from J, with 14 bases between. Germline CDR1 and CDR2: DFQATT and SNEGSKA (reference sequence). The CDR3 consists of 13 residues. The CDR3 region is CSASRDVVDGYTF. The DNA of the CDR3 is TGCAGTGCTAGTAGAGATGTTGTAGATGGCTACACCTTC.

V is TRBV7-3 and J is TRBJ2-6; D perhaps matches TRBD1 (7 bases). Germline V gene data show CDR1 as SGHTA and CDR2 as FQGTGA. V was pared by 5 bases and J by 2 bases, with 13 bases between. The CDR3 totals 16 residues. CDR3 in DNA: TGTGCCAGCAGCCTGGAGGGGGCAACTGGGGCCAACGTCCTGACTTTC. Protein: CASSLEGATGANVLTF.

V and J are TRBV2 and TRBJ1-3, with a possible D match to TRBD1 (6 bases). The CDR3 is made up of 15 amino acids. V was cut by 6 bases and J by 1 base, with 13 bases left in between. Germline loops: CDR1 SNHLY, CDR2 FYNNEI. CDR3 coding DNA: TGTGCCAGCAGGTACAGGGAGAAATCTGGAAACACCATATATTTT. The encoded protein is CASRYREKSGNTIYF.

The chain couples TRBV3-1 (or the pseudogene TRBV3-2) to TRBJ2-1; D call uncertain. Trimming took off 1 base at V and 3 bases at J, with 7 bases between the two ends. The CDR3 has 14 amino acids. CDR1 and CDR2 (germline): LGHDT, YNNKEL (reference sequence). The CDR3 DNA reads TGTGCCAGCAGCCAAGTTACAGACTACAATGAGCAGTTCTTC. It codes for CASSQVTDYNEQFF.